The 14 T cell receptor beta chains given below trace back to one sample, sequenced in a study of radiotherapy plus CTLA-4 blockade in lung cancer. Assay used: immunoSEQ multiplex PCR; TCRdb lists only in-frame clones, some missing. The table shows 90,000 or so clones, with roughly 86% occurring only once. This material consisted of peripheral blood, taken from a patient treated with radiotherapy plus ipilimumab. These receptor sequences come from a human donor with non-small cell lung cancer who had a partial response to radiotherapy plus ipilimumab.

V gene TRBV5-1 combines with J gene TRBJ2-3; D uncertain. The germline CDR1 and CDR2 sequences are SGHRS and YFSETQ. V lost 5 bases to trimming and J lost 5 bases, with 9 bases between them. The CDR3 consists of 12 residues. CDR3 sequence reads: CASRSSGDTQYF. The CDR3 DNA follows: TGCGCCAGCAGATCTTCGGGAGATACGCAGTATTTT.

The chain combines TRBV4-2 with TRBJ2-1; possible D gene TRBD2, 5 bases. V lost 0 bases, J lost 10 bases, and 16 bases lay in between. Germline-derived CDR1 and CDR2 are LGHNA and YNFKEQ. This CDR3 comprises 15 residues. The CDR3 loop is CASSQERGILGEQFF. The CDR3 region has the DNA TGTGCCAGCAGCCAAGAACGGGGTATCCTTGGGGAGCAGTTCTTC.

The table lists this clone with a few counts. The V and J genes are TRBV5-1 and TRBJ2-7; D uncertain. Trimming shortened V by 3 bases and J by 4 bases, and 8 bases separated the two germline ends. This CDR3 is 12 amino acids long. CDR1 and CDR2 (germline): SGHRS, YFSETQ. The CDR3 loop reads CASSWPGYEQYF. The CDR3 DNA reads TGCGCCAGCAGCTGGCCCGGGTACGAGCAGTACTTC.

The V gene is TRBV15, the J gene TRBJ1-1, with 7 bases fitting TRBD1. This CDR3 is built from 12 residues. Germline values: CDR1 LNHNV, CDR2 YYDKDF (reference sequence). V was pared by 10 bases and J by 6 bases, with 8 bases of the junction left unmatched. This chain's CDR3 is CASGTVPPEAFF. The CDR3 DNA reads as TGTGCCAGCGGGACAGTTCCCCCTGAAGCTTTCTTT.

This clone was detected only once. The chain couples TRBV9 to TRBJ1-1, with D possibly TRBD1 on 5 matching bases. The CDR3 has 15 amino acids. Per germline, CDR1 SGDLS and CDR2 YYNGEE. Trimming shortened V by 3 bases and J by 0 bases, and 12 bases separated the two germline ends. CDR3 loop: CASSGGLPMNTEAFF. CDR3 DNA sequence: TGTGCCAGCAGCGGGGGACTCCCCATGAACACTGAAGCTTTCTTT.

This rearrangement joins TRBV5-1 to TRBJ2-3, with 10 bases matching TRBD2. Germline V gene data show CDR1 as SGHRS and CDR2 as YFSETQ. The ends lost 1 base at V and 5 bases at J; junction bases unmatched: 7. The CDR3 has 16 amino acids. CDR3 amino acids: CASSLSSGSVGDTQYF. DNA for the CDR3: TGCGCCAGCAGCTTGTCTAGCGGGAGTGTCGGAGATACGCAGTATTTT.

V usage is TRBV15 and J usage is TRBJ1-4; no reliable D call. The CDR3 is made up of 15 amino acids. Deletions cut 0 bases from V and 7 bases from J, with 12 bases between. Germline CDR1 and CDR2: LNHNV and YYDKDF (reference sequence). CDR3 DNA sequence: TGTGCCACCAGCAGAGATCGGGGATTTGGTGAAAAACTGTTTTTT. Its protein product is CATSRDRGFGEKLFF.

The chain joins TRBV6-5 to TRBJ2-7; 9 nucleotides match TRBD1. Losses at the gene ends were 7 bases for V and 4 bases for J; bases not matched to a gene: 5. CDR3 length: 13 amino acids. CDR1 and CDR2 (germline): MNHEY, SVGAGI. The CDR3 nucleotides read TGTGCCAGCAAGGGGACAGGGAGGTACGAGCAGTACTTC. As protein: CASKGTGRYEQYF.

This sequence joins TRBV28 and TRBJ1-5, with 7 bases lining up with TRBD1. Trimming cost V 3 bases and J 6 bases; bases outside gene matches: 5. CDR3 size: 14 residues. The V gene's germline CDR1 is MDHEN and CDR2 SYDVKM. The CDR3 coding sequence is TGTGCCAGCAGTTTTCGGCAGGGGGGTCAGCCCCAGCATTTT. This gives the protein CASSFRQGGQPQHF.

The chain carries TRBV19 and TRBJ2-1; D is ambiguous. The V end was cut by 6 bases, the J end by 0 bases, with 9 bases between. The germline V gene encodes CDR1 LNHDA and CDR2 SQIVND (reference sequence). The CDR3 totals 14 residues. CDR3 in amino acids: CASSRLGSYNEQFF. DNA for the CDR3: TGTGCCAGTAGCCGACTGGGCTCCTACAATGAGCAGTTCTTC.

Details on this clone: At one boundary the junction diverges from the germline segment, which might be a read error. The rearrangement joins TRBV28 to TRBJ1-2, with 7 bases aligning to TRBD1. The germline V gene encodes CDR1 MDHEN and CDR2 SYDVKM. The CDR3 extends over 15 amino acids. The CDR3 nucleotides are TGTGCCAGCATTTTAGAACCAGGGGGGACCTATGGCTACACCTTC. Translated, it gives CASILEPGGTYGYTF.

CDR3 sequence reads: CASRTMGQGSYGYTF. The CDR3 DNA follows: TGTGCCAGCAGGACGATGGGACAGGGAAGCTATGGCTACACCTTC. This rearrangement joins TRBV6-5 to TRBJ1-2, with 9 bases matching TRBD1. The CDR3 sequence is 15 residues long. Losses at the gene ends were 6 bases for V and 4 bases for J; bases not matched to a gene: 9. The germline gives CDR1 MNHEY, CDR2 SVGAGI.

The V and J genes are TRBV7-2 and TRBJ2-5; D unclear. V gave up 2 bases and J gave up 0 bases, with 7 bases separating them. This CDR3 region has 14 residues. The germline CDR1 and CDR2 sequences are SGHTA and FQGNSA. The CDR3 sequence: CASSLTRNQETQYF. The CDR3 nucleotides read TGTGCCAGCAGCTTAACCAGGAACCAAGAGACCCAGTACTTC.

The J gene is TRBJ1-1, the V gene TRBV28; TRBD1 matches 7 bases. Germline values: CDR1 MDHEN, CDR2 SYDVKM. V gave up 4 bases and J gave up 4 bases; unmatched junction bases: 12. CDR3 length: 16 amino acids. The CDR3 coding sequence is TGTGCCAGCAGTTCAACTTACGACAGGGCGGGCACTGAAGCTTTCTTT. Amino acids: CASSSTYDRAGTEAFF.